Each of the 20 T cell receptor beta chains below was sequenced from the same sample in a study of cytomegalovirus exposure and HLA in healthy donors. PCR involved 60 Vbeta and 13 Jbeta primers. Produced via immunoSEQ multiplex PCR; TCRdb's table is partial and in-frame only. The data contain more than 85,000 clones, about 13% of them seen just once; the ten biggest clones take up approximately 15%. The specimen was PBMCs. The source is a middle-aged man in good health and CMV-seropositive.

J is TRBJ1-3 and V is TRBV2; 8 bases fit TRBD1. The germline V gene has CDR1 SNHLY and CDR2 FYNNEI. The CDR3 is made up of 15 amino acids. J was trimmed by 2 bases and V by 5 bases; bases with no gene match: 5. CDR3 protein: CASSPDRATGNTIYF. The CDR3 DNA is TGTGCCAGCAGTCCGGACAGGGCGACTGGAAACACCATATATTTT.

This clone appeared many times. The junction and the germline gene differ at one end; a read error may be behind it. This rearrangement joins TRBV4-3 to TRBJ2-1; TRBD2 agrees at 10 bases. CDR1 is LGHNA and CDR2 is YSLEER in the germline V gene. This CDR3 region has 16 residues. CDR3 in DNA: TGCGCCGGCAGTCGGGGCCTCGCTAGCGGGAGTGATGAGCAGTTCTTC. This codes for CAGSRGLASGSDEQFF.

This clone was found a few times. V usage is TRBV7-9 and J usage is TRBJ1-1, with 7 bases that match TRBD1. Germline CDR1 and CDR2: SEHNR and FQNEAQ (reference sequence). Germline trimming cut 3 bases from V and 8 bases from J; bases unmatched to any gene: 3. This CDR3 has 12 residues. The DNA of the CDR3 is TGTGCCAGCAGCTTGGACAGGACAGAAGCTTTCTTT. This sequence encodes CASSLDRTEAFF.

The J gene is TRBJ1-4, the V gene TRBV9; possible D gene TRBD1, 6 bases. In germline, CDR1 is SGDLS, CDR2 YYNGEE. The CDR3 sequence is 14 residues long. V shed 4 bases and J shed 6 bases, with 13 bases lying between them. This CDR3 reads CASSLGGRDEKLFF. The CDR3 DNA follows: TGTGCCAGCAGCCTAGGGGGGCGTGATGAAAAACTGTTTTTT.

The CDR3 coding sequence is TGCGCCAGCAGCTTTTTCCGCCAGGGGGGCACAGATACGCAGTATTTT. It encodes CASSFFRQGGTDTQYF. V usage is TRBV5-1 and J usage is TRBJ2-3; 7 bases are a match to TRBD1. J lost 1 base, V lost 2 bases, and 7 bases had no gene match. Germline CDR1 and CDR2: SGHRS and YFSETQ. This CDR3 spans 16 amino acids. The full variable domain, with the rest looked up from reference TRBV5-1 and TRBJ2-3, is KAGVTQTPRYLIKTRGQQVTLSCSPISGHRSVSWYQQTPGQGLQFLFEYFSETQRNKGNFPGRFSGRQFSNSRSEMNVSTLELGDSALYLCASSFFRQGGTDTQYFGPGTRLTVL.

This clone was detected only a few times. CDR3 in amino acids: CASGASGSDTQYF. CDR3 coding DNA: TGTGCTAGTGGGGCTAGCGGGAGTGATACGCAGTATTTT. This chain links TRBV12-5 with TRBJ2-3; 10 bases line up with TRBD2. Unmatched junction bases numbered 3, after V lost 6 bases and J lost 6 bases. Germline assignment: CDR1 LGHNT and CDR2 FRNRAP. The CDR3 has 13 amino acids.

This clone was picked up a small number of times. The CDR3: CASSGTSGTETQYF. CDR3 coding DNA: TGTGCCAGCAGTGGGACTAGCGGGACGGAGACCCAGTACTTC. The chain couples TRBV6-6 to TRBJ2-5, with 13 bases lining up with TRBD2. The CDR3 covers 14 residues. Germline V gene data show CDR1 as MNHNY and CDR2 as SVGAGI (reference sequence). With V trimmed by 5 bases and J by 5 bases, 2 bases remained unmatched.

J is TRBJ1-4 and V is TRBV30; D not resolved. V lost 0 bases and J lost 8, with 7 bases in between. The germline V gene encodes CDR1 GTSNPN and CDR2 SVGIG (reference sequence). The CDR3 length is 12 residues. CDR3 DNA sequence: TGTGCCTGGAGTGTCCGTATCGAAAAACTGTTTTTT. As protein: CAWSVRIEKLFF.

The CDR3 DNA follows: TGCGCCAGCAGTGAGGTCAACGGGAACCCAGATACGCAGTATTTT. This sequence encodes CASSEVNGNPDTQYF. V is TRBV10-1 and J is TRBJ2-3; tentatively, D is TRBD2 (5 bases). The CDR3 is 15 residues long. V gave up 2 bases and J gave up 4 bases, with 13 bases separating them. Germline V lookup: CDR1 WNHNN, CDR2 SYGVQD (reference sequence).

CDR3 sequence: CASSSGQGVRELFF. DNA of the CDR3: TGTGCCAGCAGTTCGGGACAGGGCGTCCGGGAGCTGTTTTTT. The chain is built from TRBV27 and TRBJ2-2; TRBD1 aligns across 9 bases. V was clipped by 4 bases and J by 9 bases; unmatched bases: 6. The CDR3 runs to 14 residues. Germline loops: CDR1 MNHEY, CDR2 SMNVEV (reference sequence).

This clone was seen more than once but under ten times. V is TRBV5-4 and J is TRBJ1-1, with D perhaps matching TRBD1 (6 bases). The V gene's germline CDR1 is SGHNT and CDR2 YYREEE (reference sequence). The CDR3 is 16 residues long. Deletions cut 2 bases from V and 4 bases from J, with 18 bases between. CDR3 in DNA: TGTGCCAGCAGCTTTGGCGGGAGGAGGGGGAGCACTGAAGCTTTCTTT. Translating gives CASSFGGRRGSTEAFF.

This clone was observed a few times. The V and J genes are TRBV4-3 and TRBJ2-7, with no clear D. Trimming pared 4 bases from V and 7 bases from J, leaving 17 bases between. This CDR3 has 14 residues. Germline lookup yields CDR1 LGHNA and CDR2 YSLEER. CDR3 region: CASSLSQTLGEQYF. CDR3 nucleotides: TGCGCCAGCAGCCTTTCGCAGACTCTCGGGGAGCAGTACTTC.

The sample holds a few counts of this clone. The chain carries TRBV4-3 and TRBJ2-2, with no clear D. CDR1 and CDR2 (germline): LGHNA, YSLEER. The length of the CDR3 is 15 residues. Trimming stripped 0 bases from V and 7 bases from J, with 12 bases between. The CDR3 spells CASSQDVYGGGELFF. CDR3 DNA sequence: TGCGCCAGCAGCCAAGATGTATACGGTGGCGGGGAGCTGTTTTTT.

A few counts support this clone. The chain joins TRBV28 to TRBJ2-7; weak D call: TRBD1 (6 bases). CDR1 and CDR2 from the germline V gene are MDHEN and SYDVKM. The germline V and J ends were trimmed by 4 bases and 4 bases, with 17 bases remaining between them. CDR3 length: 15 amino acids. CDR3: CASSYGADRTYEQYF. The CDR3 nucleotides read TGTGCCAGCAGTTATGGGGCGGACAGAACATACGAGCAGTACTTC.

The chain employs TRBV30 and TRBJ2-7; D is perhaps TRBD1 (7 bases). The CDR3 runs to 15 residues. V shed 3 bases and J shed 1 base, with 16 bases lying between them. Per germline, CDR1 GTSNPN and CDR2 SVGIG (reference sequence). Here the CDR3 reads CAWRPPGGWSYEQYF. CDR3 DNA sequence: TGTGCCTGGAGGCCCCCAGGGGGGTGGTCCTACGAGCAGTACTTC.

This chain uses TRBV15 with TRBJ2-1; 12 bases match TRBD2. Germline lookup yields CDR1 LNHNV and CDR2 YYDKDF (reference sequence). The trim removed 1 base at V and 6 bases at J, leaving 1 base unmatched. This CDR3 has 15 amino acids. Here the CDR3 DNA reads TGTGCCACCAGCAGAGGACTAGCGGGAGTCAATGAGCAGTTCTTC. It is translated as CATSRGLAGVNEQFF.

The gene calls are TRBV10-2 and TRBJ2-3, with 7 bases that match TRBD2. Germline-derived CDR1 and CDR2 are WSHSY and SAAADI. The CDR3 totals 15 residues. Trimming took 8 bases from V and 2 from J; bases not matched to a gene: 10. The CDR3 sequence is CASLGLAVPTDTQYF. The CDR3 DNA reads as TGCGCCAGCCTAGGTCTAGCGGTACCCACAGATACGCAGTATTTT.

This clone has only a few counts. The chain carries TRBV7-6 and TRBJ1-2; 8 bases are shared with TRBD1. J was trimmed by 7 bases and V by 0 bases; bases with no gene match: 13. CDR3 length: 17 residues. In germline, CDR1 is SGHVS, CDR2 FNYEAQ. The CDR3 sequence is CASSLAQGWQGAGGYTF. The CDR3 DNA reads TGTGCCAGCAGCTTAGCGCAGGGTTGGCAGGGGGCTGGTGGCTACACCTTC.

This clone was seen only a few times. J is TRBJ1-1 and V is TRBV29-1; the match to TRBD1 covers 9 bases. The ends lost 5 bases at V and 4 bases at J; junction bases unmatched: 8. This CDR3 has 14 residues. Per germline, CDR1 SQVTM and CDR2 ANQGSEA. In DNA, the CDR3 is TGCAGCGTTACGACAGGGGGTTCTGCCACTGAAGCTTTCTTT. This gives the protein CSVTTGGSATEAFF.

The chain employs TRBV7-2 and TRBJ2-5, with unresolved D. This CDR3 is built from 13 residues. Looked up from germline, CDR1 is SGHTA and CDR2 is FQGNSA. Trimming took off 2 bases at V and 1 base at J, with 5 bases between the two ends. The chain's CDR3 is CASSLPSQETQYF. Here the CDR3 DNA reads TGTGCCAGCAGCTTACCTTCCCAAGAGACCCAGTACTTC.